The clone carrying this TCR beta chain was detected once. Antigen unknown. cDNA reverse transcribed from extracted RNA served as the sequencing template. The data were produced by immunoSEQ multiplex PCR, yet TCRdb's version contains in-frame clones alone and is incomplete. This sample has 100,000 to 150,000 clones, with approximately 52% found just once. This sample's treatment: oral pan-JAK inhibitor, 5-10 mg twice daily. The data belong to a study of CD8+ T cells in alopecia areata. Study at large: Each of the treated patients was given oral tofacitinib, 5 to 10 mg twice daily, for moderate-to-severe alopecia areata. Study-level results: Tofacitinib did not eliminate many expanded lesional clones from scalp or blood.

V trimming: 6 bases; J trimming: 3 bases; junction bases outside the gene matches: 6. CDR3 length: 14 amino acids. Looked up from germline, CDR1 is LGHNT and CDR2 is FRNRAP. The clonotype originates from a human donor with alopecia areata. The chain recombines TRBV12-5 with TRBJ2-5; 8 bases align to TRBD1. The sample here was CD8+ T cells sorted from blood, taken at week 4, from a patient treated with tofacitinib. CDR3 sequence: CASGYSDREETQYF. In DNA form, the CDR3 reads TGTGCTAGTGGATACTCGGACAGGGAAGAGACCCAGTACTTC.